This TCR beta chain appears in the sequencing data of a study of CD8+ T cells in alopecia areata. Study summary: Female C3H/HeJ recipients aged about 6-11 weeks got skin from C3H/HeJ graft donors aged about 6-12 months that had spontaneous alopecia. Whole-study findings and limits: More clonal than normal scalp was lesional scalp, particularly alopecia totalis/universalis. Although TCR sharing was seen in mice, sharing across patients was less clear, possibly for HLA-related reasons.

Extracted RNA was reverse transcribed, and the resulting cDNA served as sequencing template. Sequencing was performed with immunoSEQ multiplex PCR; in TCRdb, only in-frame clones are kept and a portion is missing. Sampling found under 350,000 clones, none seen once. CD4, CD8alpha, NKG2D, NKG2ACE and other markers were used to sort pooled cutaneous lymph node cells. The sample holds a few counts of this clone. Its matching antigen is unknown. Mouse germline and gene names are used. The sample holds other DNA sequences that translate to the same CDR3. Sequencing was carried out using CD4+ T cells sorted from a lymph node. This TCR derives from a C3H/HeJ mouse with alopecia areata. The mouse strain carries the MHC haplotype H2-k.

This CDR3 is CASSTYNSPLYF. The covered CDR3 bases are TGTGCCAGCAGTACTTATAATTCGCCC. This chain uses TRBV19 with TRBJ1-6; D gene ambiguous. The read ends 3 residues before the CDR3 terminus; that terminus is restored from the germline J gene. TRBJ1-6 is placed among ORFs of uncertain function. CDR3 size: 12 residues. The germline CDR1 and CDR2 sequences are FNHDT and SITEND (reference sequence). Deletions cut 3 bases from V and 4 bases from J, with 2 bases between.